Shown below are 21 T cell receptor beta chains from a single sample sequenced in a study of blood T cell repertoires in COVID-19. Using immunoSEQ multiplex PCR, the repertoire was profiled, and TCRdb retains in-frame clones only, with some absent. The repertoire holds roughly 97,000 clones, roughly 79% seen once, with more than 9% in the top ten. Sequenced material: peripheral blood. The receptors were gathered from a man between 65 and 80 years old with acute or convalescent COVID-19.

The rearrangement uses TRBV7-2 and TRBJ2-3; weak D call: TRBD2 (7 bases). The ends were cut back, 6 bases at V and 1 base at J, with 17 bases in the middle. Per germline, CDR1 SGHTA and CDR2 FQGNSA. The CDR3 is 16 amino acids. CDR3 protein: CASRAGGGARTDTQYF. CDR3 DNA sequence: TGTGCCAGCAGAGCTGGGGGGGGCGCGCGCACAGATACGCAGTATTTT.

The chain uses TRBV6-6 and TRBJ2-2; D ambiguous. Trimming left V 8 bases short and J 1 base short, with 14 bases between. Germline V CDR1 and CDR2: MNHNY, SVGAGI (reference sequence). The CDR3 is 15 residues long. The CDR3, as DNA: TGTGCCAGCTATATGGCAGAACGGAACACCGGGGAGCTGTTTTTT. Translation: CASYMAERNTGELFF.

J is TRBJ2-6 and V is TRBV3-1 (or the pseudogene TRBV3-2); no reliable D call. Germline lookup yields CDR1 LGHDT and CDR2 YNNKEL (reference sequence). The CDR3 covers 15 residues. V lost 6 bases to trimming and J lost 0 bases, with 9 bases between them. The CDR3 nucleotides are TGTGCCAGCAGACCTACCGTCTCTGGGGCCAACGTCCTGACTTTC. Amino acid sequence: CASRPTVSGANVLTF.

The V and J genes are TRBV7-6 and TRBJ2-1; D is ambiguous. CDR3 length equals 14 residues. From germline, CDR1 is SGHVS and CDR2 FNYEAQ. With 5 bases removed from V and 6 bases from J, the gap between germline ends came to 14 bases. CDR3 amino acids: CASSRGRNSNEQFF. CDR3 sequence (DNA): TGTGCCAGCAGCCGCGGTAGGAATTCCAATGAGCAGTTCTTC.

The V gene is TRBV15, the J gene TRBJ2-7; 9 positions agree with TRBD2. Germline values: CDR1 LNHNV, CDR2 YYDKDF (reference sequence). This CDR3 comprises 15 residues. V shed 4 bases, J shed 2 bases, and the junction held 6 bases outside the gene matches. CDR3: CATSTASGAAYEQYF. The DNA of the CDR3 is TGTGCCACCAGCACGGCTAGCGGGGCCGCCTACGAGCAGTACTTC.

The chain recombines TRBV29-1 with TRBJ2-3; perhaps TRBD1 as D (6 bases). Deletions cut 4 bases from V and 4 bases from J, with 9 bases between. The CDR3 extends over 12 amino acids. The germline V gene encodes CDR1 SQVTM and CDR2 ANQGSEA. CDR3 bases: TGCAGCGTTGGAAGACAGGCAGATACGCAGTATTTT. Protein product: CSVGRQADTQYF.

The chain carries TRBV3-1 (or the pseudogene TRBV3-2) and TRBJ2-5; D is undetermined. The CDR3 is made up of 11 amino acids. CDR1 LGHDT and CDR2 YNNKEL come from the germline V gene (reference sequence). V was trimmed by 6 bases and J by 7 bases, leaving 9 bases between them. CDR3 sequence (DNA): TGTGCCAGCAGTCTTACGGGGACCCAGTACTTC. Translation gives CASSLTGTQYF.

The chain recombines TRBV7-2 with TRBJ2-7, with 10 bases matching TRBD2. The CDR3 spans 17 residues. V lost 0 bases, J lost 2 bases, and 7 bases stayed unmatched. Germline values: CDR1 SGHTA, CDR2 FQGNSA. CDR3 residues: CASSLARTSGTPYEQYF. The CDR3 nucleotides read TGTGCCAGCAGCTTAGCGCGGACTAGCGGAACTCCCTACGAGCAGTACTTC. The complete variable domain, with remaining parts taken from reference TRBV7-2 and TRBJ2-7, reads GAGVSQSPSNKVTEKGKDVELRCDPISGHTALYWYRQSLGQGLEFLIYFQGNSAPDKSGLPSDRFSAERTGGSVSTLTIQRTQQEDSAVYLCASSLARTSGTPYEQYFGPGTRLTVT.

CDR3 loop: CASSAGTGIRQGVNEQYF. The CDR3 DNA reads as TGTGCCAGCAGCGCCGGGACAGGGATCCGGCAGGGAGTCAACGAGCAGTACTTC. This rearrangement joins TRBV9 to TRBJ2-7; TRBD1 matches 9 bases. This CDR3 comprises 18 residues. The V and J ends lost 3 bases and 5 bases, in that order; junction bases with no gene match: 18. In germline, CDR1 is SGDLS, CDR2 YYNGEE.

CDR3 sequence: CASSLGLAGGATGELFF. CDR3 DNA: TGTGCCAGCAGCTTGGGACTAGCGGGGGGGGCCACCGGGGAGCTGTTTTTT. V usage is TRBV5-4 and J usage is TRBJ2-2; 14 positions match TRBD2. Germline trimming cut 0 bases from V and 4 bases from J; bases unmatched to any gene: 2. The germline CDR1 and CDR2 sequences are SGHNT and YYREEE (reference sequence). This CDR3 comprises 17 residues.

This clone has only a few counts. The CDR3 protein is CASSLGGRNNYGYTF. CDR3 nucleotides: TGTGCCAGCAGCTTAGGCGGCCGGAACAACTATGGCTACACCTTC. The genes are TRBV11-2 and TRBJ1-2, with D hard to call. Germline V lookup: CDR1 SGHAT, CDR2 FQNNGV. With 1 base removed from V and 2 bases from J, the gap between germline ends came to 11 bases. The length of the CDR3 is 15 residues.

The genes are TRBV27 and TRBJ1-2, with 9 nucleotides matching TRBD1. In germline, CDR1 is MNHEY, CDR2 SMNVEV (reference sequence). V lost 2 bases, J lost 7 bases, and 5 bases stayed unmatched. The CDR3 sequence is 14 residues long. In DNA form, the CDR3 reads TGTGCCAGCAGTTTAAGGACAGGGGAGGGTGGCTACACCTTC. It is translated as CASSLRTGEGGYTF.

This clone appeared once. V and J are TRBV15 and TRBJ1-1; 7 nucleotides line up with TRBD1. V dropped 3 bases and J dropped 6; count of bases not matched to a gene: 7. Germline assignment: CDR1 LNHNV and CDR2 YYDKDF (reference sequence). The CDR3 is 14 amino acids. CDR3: CATSRDTGEAEAFF. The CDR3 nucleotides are TGTGCCACCAGCAGGGATACAGGGGAAGCTGAAGCTTTCTTT.

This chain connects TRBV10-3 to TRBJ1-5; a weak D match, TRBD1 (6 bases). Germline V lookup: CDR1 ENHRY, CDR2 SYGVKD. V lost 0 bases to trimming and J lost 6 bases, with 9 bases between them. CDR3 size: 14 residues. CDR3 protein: CAISESQGSQPQHF. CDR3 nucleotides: TGTGCCATCAGTGAGTCGCAGGGGAGTCAGCCCCAGCATTTT.

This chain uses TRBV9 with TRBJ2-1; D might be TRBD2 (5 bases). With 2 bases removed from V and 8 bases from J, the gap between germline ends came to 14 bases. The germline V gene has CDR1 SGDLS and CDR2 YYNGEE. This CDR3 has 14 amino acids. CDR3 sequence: CASSVLLGSDEQFF. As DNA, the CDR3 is TGTGCCAGCAGCGTGTTATTAGGTAGCGATGAGCAGTTCTTC.

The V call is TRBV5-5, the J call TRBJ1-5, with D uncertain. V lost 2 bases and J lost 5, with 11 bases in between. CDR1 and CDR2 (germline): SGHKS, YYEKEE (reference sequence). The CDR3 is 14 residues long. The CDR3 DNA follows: TGTGCCAGCAGCTTAGAGATCCTGGATCAGCCCCAGCATTTT. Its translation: CASSLEILDQPQHF.

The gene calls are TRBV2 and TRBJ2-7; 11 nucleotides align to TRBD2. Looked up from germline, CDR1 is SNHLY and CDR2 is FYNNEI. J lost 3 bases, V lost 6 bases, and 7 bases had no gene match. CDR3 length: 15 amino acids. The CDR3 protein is CASRPTSGAVYEQYF. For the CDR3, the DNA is TGTGCCAGCAGACCGACTAGCGGGGCCGTCTACGAGCAGTACTTC.

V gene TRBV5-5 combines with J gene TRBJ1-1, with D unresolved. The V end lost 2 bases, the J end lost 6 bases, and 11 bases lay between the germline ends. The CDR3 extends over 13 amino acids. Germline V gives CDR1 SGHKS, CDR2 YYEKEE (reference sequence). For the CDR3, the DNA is TGTGCCAGCAGCTTTTGGTTTACGGCTGAAGCTTTCTTT. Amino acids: CASSFWFTAEAFF.

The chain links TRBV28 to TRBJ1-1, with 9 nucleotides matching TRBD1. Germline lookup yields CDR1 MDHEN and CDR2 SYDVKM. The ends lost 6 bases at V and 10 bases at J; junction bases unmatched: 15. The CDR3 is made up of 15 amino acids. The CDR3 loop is CASRTFYRDRELAFF. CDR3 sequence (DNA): TGTGCCAGCAGAACCTTTTACCGGGACAGGGAATTAGCTTTCTTT. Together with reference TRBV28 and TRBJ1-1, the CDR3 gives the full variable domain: DVKVTQSSRYLVKRTGEKVFLECVQDMDHENMFWYRQDPGLGLRLIYFSYDVKMKEKGDIPEGYSVSREKKERFSLILESASTNQTSMYLCASRTFYRDRELAFFGQGTRLTVV.

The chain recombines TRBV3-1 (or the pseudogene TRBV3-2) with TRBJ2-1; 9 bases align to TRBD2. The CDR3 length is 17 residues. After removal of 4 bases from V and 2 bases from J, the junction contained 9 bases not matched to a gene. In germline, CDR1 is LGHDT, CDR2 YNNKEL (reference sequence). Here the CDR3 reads CASSRALAGIAYNEQFF. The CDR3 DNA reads TGTGCCAGCAGCCGAGCCCTAGCGGGGATCGCCTACAATGAGCAGTTCTTC.

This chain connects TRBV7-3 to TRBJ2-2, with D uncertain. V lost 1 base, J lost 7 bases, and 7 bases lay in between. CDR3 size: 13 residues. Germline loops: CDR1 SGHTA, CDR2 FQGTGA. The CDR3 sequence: CASSLRADGELFF. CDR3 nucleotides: TGTGCCAGCAGCTTAAGGGCAGACGGGGAGCTGTTTTTT.